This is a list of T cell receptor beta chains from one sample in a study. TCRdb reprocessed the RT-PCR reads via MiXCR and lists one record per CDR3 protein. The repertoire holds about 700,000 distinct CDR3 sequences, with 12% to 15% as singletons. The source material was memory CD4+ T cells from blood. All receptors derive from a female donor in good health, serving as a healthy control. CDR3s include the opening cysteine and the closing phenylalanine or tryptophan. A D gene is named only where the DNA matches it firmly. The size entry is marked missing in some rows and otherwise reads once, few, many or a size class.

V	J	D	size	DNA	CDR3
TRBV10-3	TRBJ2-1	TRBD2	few	TGTGCCATCAGTGGGGCCGGGACTAGCGCACTCAATGAGCAGTTCTTC	CAISGAGTSALNEQFF
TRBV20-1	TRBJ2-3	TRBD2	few	TGCAGTGCTAGAGATCCTAGCGGGAGCCCAGATACGCAGTATTTT	CSARDPSGSPDTQYF
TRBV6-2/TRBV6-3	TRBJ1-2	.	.	TGTGCCAGCAGGAGAACGGCGGGGACAAAAGCTAACTATGGCTACACCTTC	CASRRTAGTKANYGYTF
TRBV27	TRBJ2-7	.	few	TGTGCCAGCAGTTTCCGAGAGGTAACTGGGGAGCAGTACTTC	CASSFREVTGEQYF
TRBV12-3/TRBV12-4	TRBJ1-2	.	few	TGTGCCAGCAGAAACAGGGAAGGCTACACCTTC	CASRNREGYTF
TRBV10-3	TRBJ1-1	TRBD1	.	TGTGCCATCAGTGACCTCGACAGGGGCGACACTGAAGCTTTCTTT	CAISDLDRGDTEAFF
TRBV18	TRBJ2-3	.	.	TGTGCCAGCTCACCAGCAGGACCAGATACGCAGTATTTT	CASSPAGPDTQYF
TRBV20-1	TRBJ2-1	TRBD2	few	TGCAGTGCTAGATCCGAGCGGGGGGGCCGGTCGAATGAGCAGTTCTTC	CSARSERGGRSNEQFF
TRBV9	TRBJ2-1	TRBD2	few	TGTGCCAGCAGCGCCTCCCTTGGGCTAGCGGAGAACAATGAGCAGTTCTTC	CASSASLGLAENNEQFF
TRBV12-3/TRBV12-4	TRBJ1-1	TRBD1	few	TGTGCCAGCAGCGCCGGGACAGGGAGGGAAGCTTTCTTT	CASSAGTGREAFF
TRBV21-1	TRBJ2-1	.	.	TGTGCCAGCAGCACCTACAGGGACGATGAGCAGTTCTTC	CASSTYRDDEQFF
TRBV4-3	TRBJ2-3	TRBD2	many	TGCGCCAGCAGCCAAGTCGCAAAGGGACTAGCGGGAGAAATAGATACGCAGTATTTT	CASSQVAKGLAGEIDTQYF
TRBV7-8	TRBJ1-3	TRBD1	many	TGTGCCAGCAGCCCCACAGGGGGCAGTGGAAACACCATATATTTT	CASSPTGGSGNTIYF
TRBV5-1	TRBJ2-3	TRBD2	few	TGCGCCAGCAGGGCGGGAGCGGGGCCAGATACGCAGTATTTT	CASRAGAGPDTQYF